These 29 T cell receptor beta chains were all obtained from the same sample, sequenced in a study of post-analysis software for immune sequencing data. Prepared TCR beta cDNA libraries contained unique molecular identifiers. TCRdb called the PCR reads again in MiXCR, with one record for every CDR3 protein. Seen here are fewer than 850,000 distinct CDR3 sequences, about 32% observed once, and the top ten hold around 0.55%. These TCRs are of unknown antigen specificity. Study-wide results and limits: Four or five TRBV segments occurring more often in patients than controls included TRBV5-6, TRBV5-1 and TRBV20-1.

Specimen: blood. Receptor source: a girl aged 10-17 years with multiple sclerosis.

This clonotype was counted between two and nine times. This sequence joins TRBV25-1 and TRBJ1-2, with TRBD1 identical over 8 bases. V lost 3 bases and J lost 4; bases outside the gene matches: 1. The CDR3 loop spans 13 amino acids. Germline-derived CDR1 and CDR2 are MGHDK and SYGVNS. The CDR3, as DNA: TGTGCCAGCAGTGACCAGGGGGCCTATGGCTACACCTTC. Translating gives CASSDQGAYGYTF.

In its sample, this clonotype was seen many times. The V gene is TRBV14, the J gene TRBJ1-6; 10 bases map to TRBD1. The CDR3 has 14 residues. Germline V gene sequence: CDR1 SGHDN, CDR2 FVKESK. The V and J ends lost 3 bases and 10 bases, in that order; junction bases with no gene match: 3. The CDR3 reads CASSQGQGWSPLHF. The CDR3 coding sequence is TGTGCCAGCAGCCAGGGACAGGGGTGGTCACCCCTCCACTTT. Full variable domain (rest looked up from reference TRBV14 and TRBJ1-6): EAGVTQFPSHSVIEKGQTVTLRCDPISGHDNLYWYRRVMGKEIKFLLHFVKESKQDESGMPNNRFLAERTGGTYSTLKVQPAELEDSGVYFCASSQGQGWSPLHFGNGTRLTVT.

This clonotype has more than one count but fewer than ten. This chain links TRBV20-1 with TRBJ2-4; D is perhaps TRBD1 or TRBD2 (5 bases each). From germline, CDR1 is DFQATT and CDR2 SNEGSKA (reference sequence). CDR3 length: 16 residues. Between the trimmed V and J ends, which lost 1 base and 2 bases, there was a span of 15 bases. For the CDR3, the DNA is TGCAGTGCTAGAGGGTGGGACGGTGATTCCAAAAACATTCAGTACTTC. Translating gives CSARGWDGDSKNIQYF.

The chain has TRBV6-5 and TRBJ1-5; D gene uncertain. The CDR3 totals 15 residues. Germline CDR1 MNHEY, CDR2 SVGAGI. V dropped 6 bases and J dropped 1 base, with 13 bases sitting between them. The DNA of the CDR3 is TGTGCCAGCAGCGGGGTTAAGGACAGCAATCAGCCCCAGCATTTT. Its protein product is CASSGVKDSNQPQHF.

In its sample, this clonotype was seen a few times. The chain links TRBV5-1 to TRBJ2-7, with 9 bases that match TRBD1. Germline CDR1 SGHRS, CDR2 YFSETQ. The CDR3 totals 14 residues. V dropped 4 bases and J dropped 7; count of bases not matched to a gene: 9. The CDR3 sequence is CASSQGQGVGEQYF. CDR3 in DNA: TGCGCCAGCAGCCAGGGACAGGGAGTGGGGGAGCAGTACTTC.

This clonotype was seen a single time. This sequence joins TRBV12-3 or TRBV12-4 and TRBJ2-7, with a tentative D call TRBD2 (6 bases). Trimming left V 4 bases short and J 0 bases short, with 10 bases between. This CDR3 has 14 amino acids. CDR3 bases: TGTGCCAGCAGTTGGCAGCGGGCCTCCTACGAGCAGTACTTC. This encodes CASSWQRASYEQYF.

The gene calls are TRBV2 and TRBJ1-5; a possible D gene is TRBD1 (6 bases). V gave up 6 bases and J gave up 6 bases, with 12 bases separating them. From germline, CDR1 is SNHLY and CDR2 FYNNEI. The CDR3 runs to 13 residues. CDR3 residues: CASRQGMGQPQHF. The CDR3 coding sequence is TGTGCCAGCAGGCAGGGGATGGGTCAGCCCCAGCATTTT.

The rearrangement links TRBV4-1 to TRBJ2-5, with D unclear. The V end lost 0 bases, the J end lost 13 bases, and 18 bases lay between the germline ends. Germline V lookup: CDR1 MGHRA, CDR2 YSYEKL. The CDR3 contains 14 residues. CDR3 sequence: CASSQDPSGPRSYF. CDR3 DNA sequence: TGCGCCAGCAGCCAAGATCCCTCCGGCCCCCGGTCGTACTTC.

The chain employs TRBV12-3 or TRBV12-4 and TRBJ1-5; D uncertain. Trimming pared 2 bases from V and 9 bases from J, leaving 5 bases between. This CDR3 is built from 11 residues. CDR3 residues: CASSLHGPQHF. The CDR3 DNA is TGTGCCAGCAGTTTACACGGGCCCCAGCATTTT.

Only a few counts were recorded for this clonotype. The CDR3 here is CSATGTTEAFF. CDR3 DNA sequence: TGCAGTGCTACCGGGACCACTGAAGCTTTCTTT. This chain links TRBV20-1 with TRBJ1-1; a weak D match, TRBD1 (5 bases). This CDR3 region has 11 residues. The V gene lost 4 bases and the J gene lost 4 bases, with 7 bases spanning the gap. Germline V CDR1 and CDR2: DFQATT, SNEGSKA (reference sequence).

The V gene is TRBV20-1, the J gene TRBJ1-6; D unclear. V gave up 7 bases and J gave up 10 bases, with 17 bases separating them. The CDR3 covers 13 residues. Looked up from germline, CDR1 is DFQATT and CDR2 is SNEGSKA (reference sequence). CDR3 sequence: CSVRPGEGSPLHF. DNA for the CDR3: TGCAGTGTTCGGCCTGGGGAAGGGTCACCCCTCCACTTT.

The chain couples TRBV3-1 to TRBJ1-2; TRBD1 aligns across 9 bases. Trimming at V came to 1 base and at J to 4 bases, leaving 4 bases not matched to a gene. Looked up from germline, CDR1 is LGHDT and CDR2 is YNNKEL (reference sequence). The CDR3 is 15 residues long. The CDR3 is CASSQAGQGTYGYTF. CDR3 sequence (DNA): TGTGCCAGCAGCCAAGCGGGACAGGGAACCTATGGCTACACCTTC.

Details on this clonotype: The junction and the germline gene differ at one end; a read error may be behind it. The V gene is TRBV7-2, the J gene TRBJ2-3; D may correspond to TRBD1 or TRBD2 (5 bases each). Germline CDR1 reads SGHTA; CDR2 reads FQGNSA. The CDR3 consists of 14 residues. The CDR3 spells CASSSGAFTDAQYF. In nucleotides, the CDR3 is TGTGCCAGCAGCTCCGGGGCCTTCACAGATGCGCAGTATTTT. Based on the CDR3 plus reference TRBV7-2 and TRBJ2-3, the full variable domain is GAGVSQSPSNKVTEKGKDVELRCDPISGHTALYWYRQSLGQGLEFLIYFQGNSAPDKSGLPSDRFSAERTGGSVSTLTIQRTQQEDSAVYLCASSSGAFTDAQYFGPGTRLTVL.

This clonotype appeared a few times. This chain uses TRBV29-1 with TRBJ2-1; 8 bases are shared with TRBD2. Trimming removed 5 bases from V and 4 bases from J; junction bases left unmatched: 10. Germline values: CDR1 SQVTM, CDR2 ANQGSEA. The CDR3 spans 15 residues. The CDR3, as DNA: TGCAGCGTTCGAAAAGCGGGGGCCCAGTACAATGAGCAGTTCTTC. Amino acids: CSVRKAGAQYNEQFF.

This clonotype was detected only a few times. V usage is TRBV20-1 and J usage is TRBJ2-3; a weak D match, TRBD2 (7 bases). Germline values: CDR1 DFQATT, CDR2 SNEGSKA (reference sequence). This CDR3 has 13 residues. Trimming shortened V by 3 bases and J by 4 bases, and 11 bases separated the two germline ends. CDR3 in DNA: TGCAGTGCTAGTCCGGGGGGCGCAGATACGCAGTATTTT. This encodes CSASPGGADTQYF.

This clonotype was observed a few times. For the CDR3, the DNA is TGCGCCAGCAGCCCAGGGACTACCGACTACGAGCAGTACTTC. It specifies CASSPGTTDYEQYF. The chain couples TRBV5-1 to TRBJ2-7, with TRBD2 matching over 7 bases. This CDR3 has 14 amino acids. The ends lost 4 bases at V and 3 bases at J; junction bases unmatched: 7. CDR1 and CDR2 (germline): SGHRS, YFSETQ.

The rearrangement joins TRBV4-1 to TRBJ1-6; tentatively, D is TRBD1 (5 bases). Deletions cut 4 bases from V and 8 bases from J, with 18 bases between. Germline V CDR1 and CDR2: MGHRA, YSYEKL. CDR3 size: 16 residues. The CDR3, as DNA: TGCGCCAGCAGCCCCCCAATGGGACGGATGGATTCACCCCTCCACTTT. It codes for CASSPPMGRMDSPLHF.

The chain recombines TRBV20-1 with TRBJ2-3; possibly TRBD1 for D (6 bases). Deletions cut 6 bases from V and 3 bases from J, with 19 bases between. This CDR3 is 15 amino acids long. Germline V gene sequence: CDR1 DFQATT, CDR2 SNEGSKA (reference sequence). CDR3 nucleotide sequence: TGCAGTGCCCCGCCTTGGGGGCGAGCGACAGATACGCAGTATTTT. Translated: CSAPPWGRATDTQYF.

This clonotype turned up a few times. This sequence joins TRBV4-3 and TRBJ1-2; no definite D call. Germline V gene sequence: CDR1 LGHNA, CDR2 YSLEER. The V end was cut by 6 bases, the J end by 4 bases, with 18 bases between. This CDR3 has 15 residues. CDR3: CASSRGRSTPYGYTF. Written as DNA, the CDR3 is TGCGCCAGCAGTCGCGGTAGGAGTACCCCCTATGGCTACACCTTC.

J is TRBJ2-1 and V is TRBV5-1; 7 bases are a match to TRBD1. The J segment lost 4 bases and the V segment lost 0 bases, leaving 7 bases of the junction unmatched. The CDR3 spans 16 residues. Germline CDR1 is SGHRS and CDR2 is YFSETQ. The CDR3 loop is CASSLAAQGLYNEQFF. CDR3 DNA sequence: TGCGCCAGCAGCTTGGCCGCACAGGGGCTATACAATGAGCAGTTCTTC.

This clonotype was seen only a few times. This chain connects TRBV7-9 to TRBJ2-3; either TRBD1 or TRBD2 may fit D (5 bases each). The CDR3 has 16 amino acids. From germline, CDR1 is SEHNR and CDR2 FQNEAQ (reference sequence). The V gene lost 5 bases and the J gene lost 3 bases, with 18 bases spanning the gap. The CDR3 reads CASSPLVGTLTDTQYF. The CDR3 nucleotides read TGTGCCAGCAGCCCCCTCGTAGGGACCCTAACAGATACGCAGTATTTT.

This clonotype was observed a few times. J is TRBJ2-7 and V is TRBV28; D is undetermined. There are 13 residues in the CDR3. Trimming cost V 9 bases and J 3 bases, with 15 bases left between them. From germline, CDR1 is MDHEN and CDR2 SYDVKM. CDR3 coding DNA: TGTGCCAGTTTGGCTCAGTTAAACTACGAGCAGTACTTC. This translates into CASLAQLNYEQYF. The full variable domain, completed using reference TRBV28 and TRBJ2-7, is DVKVTQSSRYLVKRTGEKVFLECVQDMDHENMFWYRQDPGLGLRLIYFSYDVKMKEKGDIPEGYSVSREKKERFSLILESASTNQTSMYLCASLAQLNYEQYFGPGTRLTVT.

This clonotype showed up just a few times. The chain combines TRBV4-1 with TRBJ1-1; possibly TRBD1 for D (5 bases). The germline gives CDR1 MGHRA, CDR2 YSYEKL. The CDR3 has 15 amino acids. V lost 1 base to trimming and J lost 4 bases, with 13 bases between them. CDR3 DNA: TGCGCCAGCAGCCAAGCTCCGACAGCGACCACTGAAGCTTTCTTT. Its translation is CASSQAPTATTEAFF.

This clonotype was counted a few times. The chain links TRBV29-1 to TRBJ2-5; 13 bases line up with TRBD2. The CDR3 has 18 amino acids. V shed 4 bases and J 3 bases; nucleotides not matched to a gene: 14. Per germline, CDR1 SQVTM and CDR2 ANQGSEA. The CDR3 DNA reads TGCAGCGTTGCGGGGACTAGCGGGAAGGTAGTGACAAAAGAGACCCAGTACTTC. This translates into CSVAGTSGKVVTKETQYF.

The rearrangement links TRBV5-1 to TRBJ1-5, with a weak D call TRBD1 (5 bases). The V gene's germline CDR1 is SGHRS and CDR2 YFSETQ. V was cut by 4 bases and J by 3 bases, with 11 bases left in between. The CDR3 extends over 14 amino acids. The CDR3: CASSVDGANQPQHF. In DNA form, the CDR3 reads TGCGCCAGCAGCGTTGACGGGGCCAATCAGCCCCAGCATTTT.

This chain links TRBV7-2 with TRBJ2-3, with D tentatively TRBD1 (7 bases). Deletions cut 0 bases from V and 4 bases from J, with 11 bases between. CDR3 length: 15 residues. The germline V gene has CDR1 SGHTA and CDR2 FQGNSA. CDR3 in amino acids: CASSLAQGGPDTQYF. For the CDR3, the DNA is TGTGCCAGCAGCTTAGCGCAGGGGGGTCCAGATACGCAGTATTTT. The full variable domain, its missing parts supplied by reference TRBV7-2 and TRBJ2-3, is GAGVSQSPSNKVTEKGKDVELRCDPISGHTALYWYRQSLGQGLEFLIYFQGNSAPDKSGLPSDRFSAERTGGSVSTLTIQRTQQEDSAVYLCASSLAQGGPDTQYFGPGTRLTVL.

This clonotype has only a few counts. V usage is TRBV4-3 and J usage is TRBJ2-5, with unresolved D. From germline, CDR1 is LGHNA and CDR2 YSLEER. V gave up 1 base and J gave up 5 bases, with 14 bases separating them. The CDR3 is 15 amino acids. The CDR3 nucleotides read TGCGCCAGCAGCCAAGCTGCAGGCCAACGTGAGACCCAGTACTTC. Protein product: CASSQAAGQRETQYF.

In DNA, the CDR3 is TGTGCCAGCAGTGAAGGGACCGAATACAATCAGCCCCAGCATTTT. This codes for CASSEGTEYNQPQHF. The V gene is TRBV2, the J gene TRBJ1-5; D remains unclear. The CDR3 covers 15 residues. V was cut by 1 base and J by 3 bases, with 10 bases left in between. Germline values: CDR1 SNHLY, CDR2 FYNNEI.

The V gene is TRBV6-5, the J gene TRBJ2-3; D is perhaps TRBD2 (5 bases). The CDR3 has 16 amino acids. CDR1 and CDR2 (germline): MNHEY, SVGAGI. The germline V and J ends were trimmed by 2 bases and 5 bases, with 17 bases remaining between them. Written as DNA, the CDR3 is TGTGCCAGCAGTTACACGGAGAGGGCCCGCGTAGATACGCAGTATTTT. Protein sequence: CASSYTERARVDTQYF.